Presented here are 22 T cell receptor beta chains from one specimen sequenced in a study of blood T cell repertoires in COVID-19. Clones were sequenced by immunoSEQ multiplex PCR, and TCRdb holds only the in-frame ones, with some missing. Among under 250,000 clones listed, about 89% were seen once. Material for sequencing was peripheral blood. The receptor set was obtained from a woman in her 40s with acute or convalescent COVID-19.

V usage is TRBV5-8 and J usage is TRBJ1-1, with D possibly matching TRBD1 (6 bases). There are 15 residues in the CDR3. Trimming removed 0 bases at V and 5 bases at J, with 14 bases between. Germline V CDR1 and CDR2: SGHTS, YDEGEE. This CDR3 reads CASSLGTDRRTEAFF. The CDR3 coding sequence is TGTGCCAGCAGCTTGGGAACCGACAGGCGAACTGAAGCTTTCTTT.

The V and J genes are TRBV2 and TRBJ1-6, with D possibly matching TRBD1 (6 bases). The germline gives CDR1 SNHLY, CDR2 FYNNEI. CDR3 length equals 14 residues. V was clipped by 4 bases and J by 6 bases, with 10 bases between them. The CDR3: CASSGQVPNSPLHF. DNA of the CDR3: TGTGCCAGCAGTGGACAGGTTCCTAATTCACCCCTCCACTTT.

J is TRBJ1-1 and V is TRBV18; possible D gene TRBD1, 6 bases. Germline CDR1 reads KGHSH; CDR2 reads LQKENI. The CDR3 has 17 residues. Trimming removed 3 bases from V and 0 bases from J, with 17 bases in between. As DNA, the CDR3 is TGTGCCAGCTCACCTACCTTGACAGGAGCTATGAACACTGAAGCTTTCTTT. Its translation is CASSPTLTGAMNTEAFF.

The chain joins TRBV19 to TRBJ1-1; TRBD1 matches at 9 bases. J was trimmed by 3 bases and V by 5 bases; bases with no gene match: 7. The V gene's germline CDR1 is LNHDA and CDR2 SQIVND (reference sequence). This CDR3 region has 15 residues. The CDR3 DNA sequence: TGTGCCAGTAGTCGACAGGGGGGAGGGCACACTGAAGCTTTCTTT. Translated: CASSRQGGGHTEAFF.

The CDR3 region is CASSLAGTGGLGSPLHF. CDR3 sequence (DNA): TGCGCCAGCAGCTTGGCAGGGACAGGGGGCTTAGGTTCACCCCTCCACTTT. The chain is built from TRBV5-1 and TRBJ1-6; 12 bases fit TRBD1. CDR3 length equals 17 residues. The germline V gene encodes CDR1 SGHRS and CDR2 YFSETQ. Trimming at V came to 0 bases and at J to 9 bases, leaving 7 bases not matched to a gene.

The CDR3 is CASSRLAGGPHEQFF. CDR3 DNA sequence: TGTGCCAGCAGCCGTCTAGCGGGGGGCCCACATGAGCAGTTCTTC. V is TRBV5-4 and J is TRBJ2-1; TRBD2 matches at 11 bases. The germline V gene encodes CDR1 SGHNT and CDR2 YYREEE (reference sequence). The CDR3 runs 15 residues. The V gene end was trimmed by 4 bases and the J gene end by 8 bases; junction bases not matched to a gene: 8.

The V call is TRBV18, the J call TRBJ2-7; no clear D gene. Trimming took off 1 base at V and 1 base at J, with 5 bases between the two ends. The CDR3 consists of 13 residues. Germline CDR1 is KGHSH and CDR2 is LQKENI. Here the CDR3 reads CASSPRQSYEQYV. CDR3 bases: TGTGCCAGCTCACCACGGCAGTCCTACGAGCAGTACGTC.

The chain uses TRBV5-1 and TRBJ2-2; 9 bases match TRBD1. With V trimmed by 7 bases and J by 5 bases, 9 bases remained unmatched. CDR1 and CDR2 from the germline V gene are SGHRS and YFSETQ. The CDR3 has 15 residues. In DNA form, the CDR3 reads TGCGCCAGCCGGCTGGGACAGGGCGAGACCGGGGAGCTGTTTTTT. Its translation is CASRLGQGETGELFF. Supplemented by reference TRBV5-1 and TRBJ2-2, the full variable domain reads KAGVTQTPRYLIKTRGQQVTLSCSPISGHRSVSWYQQTPGQGLQFLFEYFSETQRNKGNFPGRFSGRQFSNSRSEMNVSTLELGDSALYLCASRLGQGETGELFFGEGSRLTVL.

Only one count was recorded for this clone. The gene calls are TRBV24-1 and TRBJ2-1; D might be TRBD2 (6 bases). Germline V lookup: CDR1 KGHDR, CDR2 SFDVKD. The CDR3 length is 16 residues. V was trimmed by 4 bases and J by 9 bases, leaving 21 bases between them. The CDR3 bases are TGTGCCACCAGTGAGCCCTCACAAGAGGTGGGAGGTGAGCAGTTCTTC. Translating it yields CATSEPSQEVGGEQFF.

The rearrangement uses TRBV28 and TRBJ1-3, with a weak D call TRBD1 (5 bases). With 3 bases removed from V and 2 bases from J, the gap between germline ends came to 14 bases. The CDR3 extends over 16 amino acids. In germline, CDR1 is MDHEN, CDR2 SYDVKM. The CDR3 here is CASSLTAYMAGNTIYF. The CDR3 region has the DNA TGTGCCAGCAGTTTGACAGCTTACATGGCTGGAAACACCATATATTTT.

The sample holds one count of this clone. V gene TRBV30 combines with J gene TRBJ1-5; D is uncertain. This CDR3 region has 13 residues. Trimming stripped 4 bases from V and 6 bases from J, with 13 bases between. Germline assignment: CDR1 GTSNPN and CDR2 SVGIG (reference sequence). The CDR3 loop reads CAWTPGNGQPQHF. The DNA for the CDR3 is TGTGCCTGGACCCCGGGGAACGGTCAGCCCCAGCATTTT.

The chain employs TRBV2 and TRBJ2-2; D remains unclear. The germline gives CDR1 SNHLY, CDR2 FYNNEI. The ends were cut back, 8 bases at V and 2 bases at J, with 15 bases in the middle. The CDR3 consists of 15 residues. CDR3: CASAPRGGNTGELFF. CDR3 sequence (DNA): TGTGCCAGCGCCCCTAGAGGCGGTAACACCGGGGAGCTGTTTTTT.

The chain joins TRBV24-1 to TRBJ2-2, with D perhaps TRBD1 (5 bases). The germline V gene encodes CDR1 KGHDR and CDR2 SFDVKD. The CDR3 spans 14 residues. Deletions cut 4 bases from V and 1 base from J, with 6 bases between. The CDR3 protein is CATSDQGNTGELFF. For the CDR3, the DNA is TGTGCCACCAGTGACCAGGGGAACACCGGGGAGCTGTTTTTT.

This clone has more than one count but fewer than ten. The chain employs TRBV29-1 and TRBJ1-2; 9 nucleotides agree with TRBD1. V was clipped by 7 bases and J by 5 bases; unmatched bases: 17. This CDR3 has 16 amino acids. Germline CDR1 SQVTM, CDR2 ANQGSEA. The CDR3 spells CSGVTGGGTSTYGYTF. In DNA form, the CDR3 reads TGCAGCGGTGTCACAGGGGGCGGCACCTCTACTTATGGCTACACCTTC.

Concerning this clone: The identical CDR3 is also encoded by other nucleotide sequences in the sample. V and J are TRBV5-1 and TRBJ2-3; 7 bases match TRBD1. Per the germline V gene, CDR1 is SGHRS and CDR2 is YFSETQ. CDR3 length: 15 residues. V lost 0 bases and J lost 1; bases outside the gene matches: 2. CDR3 residues: CASSLGGGGTDTQYF. CDR3 sequence (DNA): TGCGCCAGCAGCTTGGGAGGGGGCGGCACAGATACGCAGTATTTT.

This chain links TRBV9 with TRBJ2-1; 7 positions agree with TRBD2. The CDR3 loop spans 15 amino acids. The germline CDR1 and CDR2 sequences are SGDLS and YYNGEE. V lost 0 bases to trimming and J lost 11 bases; unmatched junction nucleotides: 11. CDR3 DNA: TGTGCCAGCAGCGTAGATAGCGGGCCTGGTCGGCAGCAGTTCTTC. Translated: CASSVDSGPGRQQFF.

This clone was seen only once. Within the sample, other DNA sequences also encode this same CDR3. The rearrangement uses TRBV2 and TRBJ1-4; 8 bases map to TRBD1. The CDR3 totals 14 residues. The V gene's germline CDR1 is SNHLY and CDR2 FYNNEI. With 4 bases clipped from V and 5 bases from J, the junction kept 3 bases outside the gene matches. CDR3 residues: CASSGQGPNEKLFF. CDR3 nucleotide sequence: TGTGCCAGCAGTGGACAGGGGCCCAATGAAAAACTGTTTTTT.

The rearrangement joins TRBV2 to TRBJ1-6; D is possibly TRBD1 (5 bases). Germline CDR1 reads SNHLY; CDR2 reads FYNNEI. The CDR3 is 12 residues long. Trimming cost V 6 bases and J 9 bases, with 9 bases left between them. The CDR3 loop is CASRTQGSPLHF. CDR3 in DNA: TGTGCCAGCAGGACTCAGGGTTCACCCCTCCACTTT. The full variable domain, in which reference TRBV2 and TRBJ1-6 provide the parts outside the CDR3, is EPEVTQTPSHQVTQMGQEVILRCVPISNHLYFYWYRQILGQKVEFLVSFYNNEISEKSEIFDDQFSVERPDGSNFTLKIRSTKLEDSAMYFCASRTQGSPLHFGNGTRLTVT.

The V and J genes are TRBV9 and TRBJ2-2; D gene uncertain. Germline CDR1 and CDR2: SGDLS and YYNGEE. CDR3 size: 12 residues. V was clipped by 1 base and J by 6 bases, with 4 bases between them. This chain's CDR3 is CASSVSSGELFF. CDR3 nucleotide sequence: TGTGCCAGCAGCGTATCGTCCGGGGAGCTGTTTTTT.

The V gene is TRBV6-2 or TRBV6-3, the J gene TRBJ1-5; no reliable D call. Germline V gene data show CDR1 as MNHEY and CDR2 as SVGEGT. The V end lost 2 bases, the J end lost 5 bases, and 10 bases lay between the germline ends. This CDR3 is 14 amino acids long. The CDR3 reads CASSYVEIYQPQHF. CDR3 DNA: TGTGCCAGCAGTTACGTTGAGATCTATCAGCCCCAGCATTTT.

The rearrangement joins TRBV6-1 to TRBJ1-1; D unresolved. Deletions cut 3 bases from V and 4 bases from J, with 15 bases between. The CDR3 has 15 residues. Germline V lookup: CDR1 MNHNS, CDR2 SASEGT. The DNA of the CDR3 is TGTGCCAGCAGTGAGGCGAGGCTCCCCTTCACTGAAGCTTTCTTT. This codes for CASSEARLPFTEAFF.

The chain has TRBV18 and TRBJ1-2; D may be TRBD1 (6 bases). This CDR3 is built from 14 residues. CDR1 is KGHSH, CDR2 LQKENI, per germline. Trimming left V 0 bases short and J 8 bases short, with 13 bases between. CDR3: CASSPPGRGSGYTF. The CDR3 DNA follows: TGTGCCAGCTCACCACCGGGCAGGGGTAGCGGCTACACCTTC.